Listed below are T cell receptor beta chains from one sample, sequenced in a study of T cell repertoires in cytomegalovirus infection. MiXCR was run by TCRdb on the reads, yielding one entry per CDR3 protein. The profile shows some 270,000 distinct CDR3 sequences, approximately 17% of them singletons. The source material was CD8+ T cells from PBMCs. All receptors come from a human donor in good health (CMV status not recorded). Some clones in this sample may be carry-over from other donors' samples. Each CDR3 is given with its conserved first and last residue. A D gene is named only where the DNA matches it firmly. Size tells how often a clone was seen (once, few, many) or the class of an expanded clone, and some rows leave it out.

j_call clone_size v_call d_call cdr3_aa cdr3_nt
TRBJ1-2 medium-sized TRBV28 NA CASSNYGYTF TGTGCCAGCAGCAACTATGGCTACACCTTC
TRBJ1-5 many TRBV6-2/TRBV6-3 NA CASTQGRSNQPQHF TGTGCCAGCACCCAGGGTCGGAGCAATCAGCCCCAGCATTTT
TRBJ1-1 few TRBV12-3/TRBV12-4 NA CASSLMRGITEAFF TGTGCCAGCAGTTTGATGCGGGGAATCACTGAAGCTTTCTTT
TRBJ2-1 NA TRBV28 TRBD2 CASSFPSAGGPYNEQFF TGTGCCAGCAGTTTCCCCTCGGCGGGGGGCCCTTACAATGAGCAGTTCTTC
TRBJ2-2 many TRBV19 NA CASSIGGNLNTGELFF TGTGCCAGTAGTATTGGGGGGAACCTGAACACCGGGGAGCTGTTTTTT
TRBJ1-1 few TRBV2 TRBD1 CASRPGTGLTEAFF TGTGCCAGCAGACCCGGGACAGGGCTCACTGAAGCTTTCTTT
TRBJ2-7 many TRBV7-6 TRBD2 CASSLREGQGDTGQYF TGTGCCAGCAGCTTACGGGAGGGCCAAGGGGACACAGGGCAGTACTTC
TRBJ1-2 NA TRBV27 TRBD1 CASSPRTGKGYGYTF TGTGCCAGCAGCCCCAGGACAGGGAAAGGCTATGGCTACACCTTC
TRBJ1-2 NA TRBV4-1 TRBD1 CASSQTRQGADYGYTF TGCGCCAGCAGCCAAACGCGGCAGGGGGCTGACTATGGCTACACCTTC
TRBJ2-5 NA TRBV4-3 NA CASSQDAGTQETQYF TGCGCCAGCAGCCAAGATGCGGGGACACAAGAGACCCAGTACTTC
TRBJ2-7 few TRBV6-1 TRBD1 CASSDWDRTYEQYF TGTGCCAGCAGTGACTGGGACAGGACCTACGAGCAGTACTTC
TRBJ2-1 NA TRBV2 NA CVSSEVTGPSPYNEQFF TGTGTCAGCAGTGAAGTTACAGGTCCTTCCCCCTACAATGAGCAGTTCTTC
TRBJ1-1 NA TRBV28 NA CASSPHGKGNTEAFF TGTGCCAGCAGTCCCCACGGGAAGGGGAACACTGAAGCTTTCTTT
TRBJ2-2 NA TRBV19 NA CASRVGAGELFF TGTGCCAGTCGGGTAGGGGCAGGGGAGCTGTTTTTT
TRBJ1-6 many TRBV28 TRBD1 CASSAGTEYNSPLHF TGTGCCAGCAGTGCCGGGACAGAATATAATTCACCCCTCCACTTT
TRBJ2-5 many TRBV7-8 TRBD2 CASSLGAGRQETQYF TGTGCCAGCAGCTTAGGAGCGGGGAGACAAGAGACCCAGTACTTC
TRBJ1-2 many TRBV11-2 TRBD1 CASTLGQGTGYTF TGTGCCAGCACCCTAGGACAGGGCACCGGCTACACCTTC
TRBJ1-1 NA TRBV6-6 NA CASSLNRDTEAFF TGTGCCAGCAGTCTGAACAGGGACACTGAAGCTTTCTTT
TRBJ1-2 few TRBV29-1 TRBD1 CSVQGNYGYTF TGCAGCGTACAGGGGAACTATGGCTACACCTTC
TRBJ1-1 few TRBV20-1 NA CSASGTTNTEAFF TGCAGTGCTTCCGGGACAACGAACACTGAAGCTTTCTTT
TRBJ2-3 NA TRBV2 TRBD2 CASSEIGGGLTDTQYF TGTGCCAGCAGTGAAATAGGCGGGGGGCTCACAGATACGCAGTATTTT
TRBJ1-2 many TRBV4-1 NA CASSQAGAMTRDYGYTF TGCGCCAGCAGCCAGGCTGGGGCCATGACGAGGGATTATGGCTACACCTTC
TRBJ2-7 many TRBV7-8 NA CASSSHDRRSSYEQYF TGTGCCAGCAGCTCACACGACAGGCGGAGCTCCTACGAGCAGTACTTC
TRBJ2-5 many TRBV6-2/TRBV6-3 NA CASSYAGETQYF TGTGCCAGCAGTTACGCCGGGGAGACCCAGTACTTC